Included here is one T cell receptor beta chain sequence, with context. Its antigen is not identified. These data originate in a study of cytomegalovirus exposure and HLA in healthy donors. Overall study results and limits: Follow-up analysis found HLA locus-dependent TCR association rates, highest for DRB1 and lowest for HLA-C. Another analysis was done later, and it associated over 15,000 TCR beta sequences with HLA alleles at 0.05 false discovery rate. Follow-up analysis later connected one missense variant in DCLRE1C with trimming of TCR beta V- and J-genes.

PCR involved 60 Vbeta and 13 Jbeta primers. Some clones are missing from TCRdb's copy, which holds only in-frame ones; the method was immunoSEQ multiplex PCR. The repertoire has fewer than 250,000 clones, around three quarters of them found once; the top ten carry around 1.6%. Germline V gene sequence: CDR1 SGHRS, CDR2 YFSETQ. The CDR3 runs to 15 residues. Unmatched junction bases numbered 7, after V lost 8 bases and J lost 1 base. Sequencing was carried out using PBMCs. The chain has TRBV5-1 and TRBJ2-2; TRBD1 aligns across 8 bases. This TCR was recovered from a woman aged 18-30 years in good health and CMV-seronegative. The CDR3 reads CASYVGTGNTGELFF. The DNA for the CDR3 is TGCGCCAGTTACGTCGGGACAGGGAACACCGGGGAGCTGTTTTTT.